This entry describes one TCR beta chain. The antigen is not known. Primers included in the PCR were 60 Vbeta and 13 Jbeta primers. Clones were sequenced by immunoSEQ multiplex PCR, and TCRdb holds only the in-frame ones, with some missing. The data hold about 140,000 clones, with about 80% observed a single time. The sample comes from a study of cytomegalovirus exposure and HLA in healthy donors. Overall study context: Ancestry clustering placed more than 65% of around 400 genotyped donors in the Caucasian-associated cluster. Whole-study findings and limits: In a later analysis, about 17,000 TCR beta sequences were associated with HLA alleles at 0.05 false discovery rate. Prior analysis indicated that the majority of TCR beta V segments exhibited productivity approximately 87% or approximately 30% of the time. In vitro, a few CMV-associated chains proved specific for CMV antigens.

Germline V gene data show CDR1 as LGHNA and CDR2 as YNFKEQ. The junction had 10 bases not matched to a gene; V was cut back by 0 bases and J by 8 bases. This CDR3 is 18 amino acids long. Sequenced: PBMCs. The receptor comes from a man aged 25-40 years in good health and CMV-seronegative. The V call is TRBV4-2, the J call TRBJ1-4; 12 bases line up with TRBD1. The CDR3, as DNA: TGTGCCAGCAGCCAAGAATCGCCGGGACAGGGGGCGAGAGAAAAACTGTTTTTT. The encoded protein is CASSQESPGQGAREKLFF.